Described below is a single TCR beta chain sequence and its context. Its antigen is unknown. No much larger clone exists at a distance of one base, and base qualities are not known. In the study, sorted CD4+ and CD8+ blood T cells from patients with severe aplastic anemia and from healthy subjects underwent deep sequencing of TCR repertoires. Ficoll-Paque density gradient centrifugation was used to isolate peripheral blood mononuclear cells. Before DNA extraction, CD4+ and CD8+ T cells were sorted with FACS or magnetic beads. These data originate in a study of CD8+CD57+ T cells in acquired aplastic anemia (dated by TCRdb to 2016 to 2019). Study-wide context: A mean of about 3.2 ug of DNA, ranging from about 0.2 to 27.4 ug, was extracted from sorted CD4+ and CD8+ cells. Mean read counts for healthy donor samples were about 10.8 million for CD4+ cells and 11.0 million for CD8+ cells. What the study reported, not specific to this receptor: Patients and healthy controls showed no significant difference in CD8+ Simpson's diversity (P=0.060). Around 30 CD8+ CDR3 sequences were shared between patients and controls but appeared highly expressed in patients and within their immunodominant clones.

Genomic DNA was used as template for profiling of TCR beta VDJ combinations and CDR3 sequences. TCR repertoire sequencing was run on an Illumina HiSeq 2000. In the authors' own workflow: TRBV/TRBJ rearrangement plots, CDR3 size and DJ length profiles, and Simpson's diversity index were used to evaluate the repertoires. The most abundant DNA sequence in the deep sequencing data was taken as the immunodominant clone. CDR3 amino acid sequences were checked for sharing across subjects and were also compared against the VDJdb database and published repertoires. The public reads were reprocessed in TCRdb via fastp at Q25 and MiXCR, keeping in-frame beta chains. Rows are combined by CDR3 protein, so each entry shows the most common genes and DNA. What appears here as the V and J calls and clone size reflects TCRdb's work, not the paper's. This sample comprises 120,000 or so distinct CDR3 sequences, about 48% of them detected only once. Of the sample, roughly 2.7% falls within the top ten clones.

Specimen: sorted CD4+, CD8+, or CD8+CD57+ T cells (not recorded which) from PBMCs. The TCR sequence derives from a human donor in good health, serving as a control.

The CDR3: CASSQGPRDDNSPLHF. The DNA reads TGTGCCAGCAGCCAAGGGCCAAGGGACGATAATTCACCCCTCCACTTT. The chain is encoded by TRBV4-2 joined to TRBJ1-6; a weak D assignment points to TRBD1 (5 bases agree). V lost 1 base and J lost 5 bases; the stretch between them is 12 bases long. The germline V gene specifies LGHNA as CDR1 and YNFKEQ as CDR2. The CDR3, cysteine through phenylalanine, is 16 amino acids long. CDR3 DNA is the only sequence kept; it has 48 bases, read in frame from the first base.